The present T cell receptor beta chain was sequenced within a study of shared clonotypes between healthy human individuals. The study's findings and limits: Of the naive CD4 clonotypes, around 4.9% were shared across a handful of donors.

The CDR3 consists of 16 residues. V shed 4 bases and J 7 bases; nucleotides not matched to a gene: 9. Per the germline V gene, CDR1 is SGHNT and CDR2 is YYREEE (reference sequence). This clone was found once. Its cognate antigen is unknown. Only in-frame clones appear in the TCRdb table, and some are missing; sequencing was by immunoSEQ multiplex PCR. In the table there are roughly 1,000,000 clones, roughly 74% of which are singletons. The chain has TRBV5-4 and TRBJ2-7; 15 positions match TRBD2. Sequencing used memory CD4+ T cells from PBMCs. Subset given: CD45RA-negative fraction. This sequence originates from a man aged 18-30 years in good health. Some clones in this sample may be carry-over from other donors' samples. The CDR3 DNA reads as TGTGCCAGCAGCCAGGGGACTAGCGGGAGGTTAGGGGAGCAGTACTTC. Amino acids: CASSQGTSGRLGEQYF. Based on the CDR3 plus reference TRBV5-4 and TRBJ2-7, the full variable domain is ETGVTQSPTHLIKTRGQQVTLRCSSQSGHNTVSWYQQALGQGPQFIFQYYREEENGRGNFPPRFSGLQFPNYSSELNVNALELDDSALYLCASSQGTSGRLGEQYFGPGTRLTVT.